This T cell receptor (beta chain) was recovered during a study of cytomegalovirus exposure and HLA in healthy donors. Overall study findings and caveats: What was likely a sequencing artifact was a cluster of highly shared sequence variants. Researchers had no immune exposure information except CMV serostatus available. Versus the approximately 720-donor mean, an Asian-associated ancestry cluster reportedly showed fewer N-insertions in a later analysis.

PCR employed 60 Vbeta and 13 Jbeta primers. In the original workflow: Later, an analysis found 75 million to 90 million unique TCR beta chains, and 9.5 million to 12 million of these were shared. Sequenced by immunoSEQ multiplex PCR; TCRdb stores in-frame clones only, minus some. V and J calls and clone size are given by that table; D and trimming were obtained from the DNA. Of roughly 63,000 clones listed, roughly 80% were seen once; the top ten hold roughly 23%. The germline CDR1 and CDR2 sequences are SGHTA and FQGNSA. After removal of 3 bases from V and 0 bases from J, the junction contained 5 bases not matched to a gene. This CDR3 is 16 amino acids long. On this clone: Its antigen is not identified.

The V and J genes are TRBV7-2 and TRBJ2-4; 7 nucleotides match TRBD1. Sequences were obtained from PBMCs. The TCR originated in a woman aged 40 to 50 in good health and CMV-seropositive. The CDR3 DNA is TGTGCCAGCAGCTTCGGACAGGTCTTAGCCAAAAACATTCAGTACTTC. Protein product: CASSFGQVLAKNIQYF.